This TCR beta chain was observed in a study of OX40 agonist ivuxolimab in advanced cancers. Across the study: Prior therapy, whether anti-PD-1, anti-PD-L1 or anti-CTLA-4, was allowed, and more than 35% had some. Findings and limits, study-wide: Among the lowest peripheral clonal expansion occurred in 0.1-3.0 mg/kg partial responders.

The CDR3 runs 13 residues. Trimming stripped 6 bases from V and 5 bases from J, with 11 bases between. The germline CDR1 and CDR2 sequences are SGHAT and FQNNGV. Patients were excluded for autoimmune disease history or systemic immunosuppression. This clone was seen once. Antigen unknown. The data were produced by immunoSEQ multiplex PCR, yet TCRdb's version contains in-frame clones alone and is incomplete. The table records tens of thousands of clones, 85% to 90% of them present only once. The source was CD4+ or CD8+ T cells sorted from blood, collected in a trial of the OX40 agonist ivuxolimab. This TCR was sampled from an adult with an advanced solid tumor such as melanoma, head and neck, liver or kidney cancer. This chain joins TRBV11-2 and TRBJ2-1; tentative D call: TRBD1 (6 bases). The CDR3 bases are TGTGCCAGCAGATCTAGACAGGACAATGAGCAGTTCTTC. Encoded protein: CASRSRQDNEQFF.